A single sample is the source of the 14 T cell receptor beta chains below, sequenced in a study of cytomegalovirus exposure and HLA in healthy donors. Amplification used 60 Vbeta primers and 13 Jbeta primers. Clones were read by immunoSEQ multiplex PCR, and TCRdb kept only the in-frame ones, dropping some. Of 95,000 to 150,000 clones detected, roughly 82% appear once; the ten largest clones hold less than 4%. Specimen: PBMCs. The receptors derive from a human donor in good health.

Only a few counts were recorded for this clone. The chain carries TRBV7-3 and TRBJ2-6; D possibly corresponds to TRBD2 (6 bases). The CDR3 sequence is 15 residues long. With 5 bases removed from V and 4 bases from J, the gap between germline ends came to 12 bases. Germline V gene sequence: CDR1 SGHTA, CDR2 FQGTGA. In DNA, the CDR3 is TGTGCCAGCAGCCCCGGGGGTCTCGGGGCCAACGTCCTGACTTTC. It yields the protein CASSPGGLGANVLTF.

The chain is built from TRBV2 and TRBJ2-4, with 8 positions matching TRBD2. Unmatched junction bases numbered 10, after V lost 6 bases and J lost 3 bases. In germline, CDR1 is SNHLY, CDR2 FYNNEI. The length of the CDR3 is 16 residues. The DNA for the CDR3 is TGTGCCAGCAGCGCTAGCGGGTTAGAGGTCAAAAACATTCAGTACTTC. Amino acids: CASSASGLEVKNIQYF.

This clone was detected a few times. This rearrangement joins TRBV28 to TRBJ2-1; TRBD1 agrees at 9 bases. After removal of 6 bases from V and 1 base from J, the junction contained 10 bases not matched to a gene. CDR1 MDHEN and CDR2 SYDVKM come from the germline V gene. The CDR3 covers 17 residues. DNA for the CDR3: TGTGCCAGCAGGCTTTTAACCGGACAGGGGTCCTACAATGAGCAGTTCTTC. It codes for CASRLLTGQGSYNEQFF.

The rearrangement uses TRBV5-1 and TRBJ2-7; 12 bases map to TRBD2. The V and J ends lost 2 bases and 2 bases, in that order; junction bases with no gene match: 11. Germline lookup yields CDR1 SGHRS and CDR2 YFSETQ. CDR3 length: 18 amino acids. The CDR3 region has the DNA TGCGCCAGCAGCTTTCAGGTATCTAGCGGGAGGGCCACCTACGAGCAGTACTTC. It yields the protein CASSFQVSSGRATYEQYF.

This chain connects TRBV19 to TRBJ2-1, with TRBD2 matching over 11 bases. Germline loops: CDR1 LNHDA, CDR2 SQIVND (reference sequence). CDR3 length equals 16 residues. Unmatched junction bases numbered 11, after V lost 6 bases and J lost 7 bases. For the CDR3, the DNA is TGTGCCAGTAGCTCGACTAGCGGGACCAGGGGAAATGAGCAGTTCTTC. It codes for CASSSTSGTRGNEQFF.

The J gene is TRBJ2-7, the V gene TRBV7-9, with 11 positions matching TRBD2. CDR3 length equals 19 residues. CDR1 SEHNR and CDR2 FQNEAQ come from the germline V gene (reference sequence). V dropped 5 bases and J dropped 4; count of bases not matched to a gene: 19. In nucleotides, the CDR3 is TGTGCCAGCAGCCCAAGTGGTGATAGCGGGAGGGCGGATAGGTACGAGCAGTACTTC. The encoded protein is CASSPSGDSGRADRYEQYF.

As concerns this clone: The junction departs from the called germline gene at one end, perhaps through a read error. The rearrangement joins TRBV18 to TRBJ1-2; tentative D call: TRBD1 (5 bases). CDR3 length: 13 amino acids. The V gene's germline CDR1 is KGHSH and CDR2 LQKENI. Written as DNA, the CDR3 is TGTGCCAGCTCCACGGGGGAGAGCTATGTCTACACCTTC. Translated, it gives CASSTGESYVYTF. The variable domain in full, completed from reference TRBV18 and TRBJ1-2, reads NAGVMQNPRHLVRRRGQEARLRCSPMKGHSHVYWYRQLPEEGLKFMVYLQKENIIDESGMPKERFSAEFPKEGPSILRIQQVVRGDSAAYFCASSTGESYVYTFGSGTRLTVV.

With regard to this clone: One junction end does not reproduce the germline sequence, and a read error may be involved. This chain joins TRBV11-1 and TRBJ2-7, with D perhaps matching TRBD2 (5 bases). The CDR3 sequence is 14 residues long. Per the germline V gene, CDR1 is SGHAT and CDR2 is FQDESV (reference sequence). CDR3 bases: TGTGCCAGCAGCCTAGCTAGGAGCTCCTACGAGCAGTACTTC. It codes for CASSLARSSYEQYF. The whole variable domain, filled in from reference TRBV11-1 and TRBJ2-7, reads EAEVAQSPRYKITEKSQAVAFWCDPISGHATLYWYRQILGQGPELLVQFQDESVVDDSQLPKDRFSAERLKGVDSTLKIQPAELGDSAMYLCASSLARSSYEQYFGPGTRLTVT.

This chain joins TRBV19 and TRBJ2-7; 8 bases match TRBD2. The germline V gene encodes CDR1 LNHDA and CDR2 SQIVND (reference sequence). The CDR3 consists of 16 residues. V lost 5 bases to trimming and J lost 4 bases; unmatched junction nucleotides: 13. The CDR3 DNA sequence: TGTGCCAGTAGTCCCCAACTAGCGGCAACCCCATACGAGCAGTACTTC. It yields the protein CASSPQLAATPYEQYF.

The J gene is TRBJ1-2, the V gene TRBV28, with D unclear. In germline, CDR1 is MDHEN, CDR2 SYDVKM. The CDR3 runs 12 residues. Trimming shortened V by 6 bases and J by 4 bases, and 9 bases separated the two germline ends. CDR3 residues: CASRRERYGYTF. CDR3 nucleotide sequence: TGTGCCAGCAGAAGGGAGCGCTATGGCTACACCTTC.

This clone was picked up a small number of times. The V gene is TRBV6-4, the J gene TRBJ1-1; D gene ambiguous. V lost 4 bases and J 0 bases, leaving 6 bases between the germline ends. The CDR3 runs 13 residues. Germline CDR1 reads MRHNA; CDR2 reads SNTAGT. The CDR3 coding sequence is TGTGCCAGCAGTGTCGTTCTGAACACTGAAGCTTTCTTT. Its protein is CASSVVLNTEAFF.

In DNA form, the CDR3 reads TGTGCTAGTAGGGAGCGGGAGGAGAACACTGAGCAGTTCTTC. Encoded protein: CASREREENTEQFF. The V gene is TRBV12-5, the J gene TRBJ2-1, with 9 bases matching TRBD2. From germline, CDR1 is LGHNT and CDR2 FRNRAP. This CDR3 region has 14 residues. The V segment lost 8 bases and the J segment 9 bases; nucleotides outside the gene matches: 11.

The chain recombines TRBV19 with TRBJ2-2; no clear D. Trimming removed 7 bases from V and 5 bases from J, with 8 bases in between. Germline CDR1 and CDR2: LNHDA and SQIVND (reference sequence). The CDR3 covers 12 residues. CDR3 nucleotide sequence: TGTGCCAGTAAGAGAGCGACCGGGGAGCTGTTTTTT. As protein: CASKRATGELFF.

V is TRBV7-2 and J is TRBJ1-1; the D is unclear. There are 14 residues in the CDR3. The V gene lost 1 base and the J gene lost 1 base, with 7 bases spanning the gap. Germline V gene sequence: CDR1 SGHTA, CDR2 FQGNSA. In DNA form, the CDR3 reads TGTGCCAGCAGCTTAGGGCACCCGAACACTGAAGCTTTCTTT. Translating it yields CASSLGHPNTEAFF. Full variable domain (remainder filled in from reference TRBV7-2 and TRBJ1-1): GAGVSQSPSNKVTEKGKDVELRCDPISGHTALYWYRQSLGQGLEFLIYFQGNSAPDKSGLPSDRFSAERTGGSVSTLTIQRTQQEDSAVYLCASSLGHPNTEAFFGQGTRLTVV.